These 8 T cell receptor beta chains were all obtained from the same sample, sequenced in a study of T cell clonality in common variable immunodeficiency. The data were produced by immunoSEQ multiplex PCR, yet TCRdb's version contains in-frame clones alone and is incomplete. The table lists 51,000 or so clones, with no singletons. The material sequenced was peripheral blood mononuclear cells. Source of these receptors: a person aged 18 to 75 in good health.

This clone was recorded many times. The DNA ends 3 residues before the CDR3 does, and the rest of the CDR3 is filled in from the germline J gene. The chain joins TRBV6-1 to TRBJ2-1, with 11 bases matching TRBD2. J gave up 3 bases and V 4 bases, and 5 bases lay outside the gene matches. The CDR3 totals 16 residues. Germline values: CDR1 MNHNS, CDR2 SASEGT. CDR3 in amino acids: CASSVTLAGDYNEQFF. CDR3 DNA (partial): TGTGCCAGCAGTGTGACACTAGCGGGAGACTACAATGAG.

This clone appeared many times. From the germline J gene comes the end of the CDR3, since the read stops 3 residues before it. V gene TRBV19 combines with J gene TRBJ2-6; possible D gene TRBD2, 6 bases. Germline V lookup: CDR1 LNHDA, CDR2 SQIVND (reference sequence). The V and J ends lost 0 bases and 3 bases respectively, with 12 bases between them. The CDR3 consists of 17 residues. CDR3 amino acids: CASSIDLGGSGANVLTF. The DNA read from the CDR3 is TGTGCCAGTAGTATAGATCTCGGGGGAAGTGGGGCCAACGTC.

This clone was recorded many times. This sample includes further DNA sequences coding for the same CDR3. The CDR3 loop reads CSAREGAYGYTF. CDR3 bases read: TGCAGTGCTAGAGAGGGGGCCTATGGC. The genes are TRBV20-1 and TRBJ1-2; D may be TRBD1 (6 bases). The CDR3 end lies 3 residues beyond the end of the read and is filled in from the germline J gene. With 0 bases removed from V and 4 bases from J, the gap between germline ends came to 6 bases. The germline gives CDR1 DFQATT, CDR2 SNEGSKA (reference sequence). CDR3 size: 12 residues.

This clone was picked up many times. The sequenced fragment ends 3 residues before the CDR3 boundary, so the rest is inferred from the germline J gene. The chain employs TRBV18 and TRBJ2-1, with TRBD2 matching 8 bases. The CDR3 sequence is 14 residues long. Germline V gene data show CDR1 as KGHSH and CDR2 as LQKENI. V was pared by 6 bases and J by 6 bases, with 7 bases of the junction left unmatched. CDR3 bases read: TGTGCCAGCTCCCTGGGACTAGGACCCAATGAG. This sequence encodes CASSLGLGPNE. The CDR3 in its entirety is CASSLGLGPNEQFF.

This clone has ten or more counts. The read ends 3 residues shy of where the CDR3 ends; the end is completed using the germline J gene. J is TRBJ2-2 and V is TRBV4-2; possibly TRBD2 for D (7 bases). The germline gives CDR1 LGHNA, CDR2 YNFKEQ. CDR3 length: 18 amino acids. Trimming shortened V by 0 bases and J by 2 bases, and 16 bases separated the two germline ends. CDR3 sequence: CASSQEAPAGANTGELFF. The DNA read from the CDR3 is TGTGCCAGCAGCCAAGAGGCGCCGGCGGGGGCCAACACCGGGGAG.

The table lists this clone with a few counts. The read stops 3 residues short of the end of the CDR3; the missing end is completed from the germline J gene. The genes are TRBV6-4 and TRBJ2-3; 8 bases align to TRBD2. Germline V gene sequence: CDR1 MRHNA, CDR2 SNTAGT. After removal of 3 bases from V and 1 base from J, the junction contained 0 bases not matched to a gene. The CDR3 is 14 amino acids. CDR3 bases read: TGTGCCAGCAGTGAGCGGGAGGGCACAGATACG. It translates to CASSEREGTDT. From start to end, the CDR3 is CASSEREGTDTQYF.

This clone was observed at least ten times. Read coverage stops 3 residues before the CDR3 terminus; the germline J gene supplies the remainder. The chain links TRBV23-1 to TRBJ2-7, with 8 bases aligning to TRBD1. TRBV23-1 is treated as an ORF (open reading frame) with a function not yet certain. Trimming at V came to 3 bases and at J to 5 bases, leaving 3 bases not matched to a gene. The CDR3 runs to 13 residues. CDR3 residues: CASSQLTGDEQYF. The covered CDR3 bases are TGCGCCAGCAGTCAGTTGACAGGGGACGAG.

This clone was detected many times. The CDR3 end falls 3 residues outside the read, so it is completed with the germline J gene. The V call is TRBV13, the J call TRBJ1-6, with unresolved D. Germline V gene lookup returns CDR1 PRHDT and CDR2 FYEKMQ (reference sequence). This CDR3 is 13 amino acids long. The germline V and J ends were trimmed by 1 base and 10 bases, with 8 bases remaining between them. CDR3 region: CASSLDSSSPLHF. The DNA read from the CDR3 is TGTGCCAGCAGCTTAGATTCTTCCTCACCC.